Following are 19 T cell receptor beta chains from one sample sequenced in a study of blood T cell repertoires in COVID-19. Sequencing was performed with immunoSEQ multiplex PCR; in TCRdb, only in-frame clones are kept and a portion is missing. The sample contains about 35,000 clones, about 91% of which appear only once. The sample comprised peripheral blood. The receptor set was obtained from a human donor in a cohort sampled during active COVID-19.

DNA of the CDR3: TGTGCCACCAGGTTGGGCCGGCGGAACACTGAAGCTTTCTTT. Translating it yields CATRLGRRNTEAFF. This sequence joins TRBV6-5 and TRBJ1-1, with no clear D. Germline loops: CDR1 MNHEY, CDR2 SVGAGI. V dropped 10 bases and J dropped 1 base, with 16 bases sitting between them. The CDR3 spans 14 residues.

The chain uses TRBV5-6 and TRBJ2-2; D unresolved. V shed 1 base and J shed 5 bases, with 6 bases lying between them. CDR3 size: 13 residues. The germline V gene has CDR1 SGHDT and CDR2 YYEEEE. The CDR3 bases are TGTGCCAGCAGCTTGACAAGTACCGGGGAGCTGTTTTTT. Its protein product is CASSLTSTGELFF.

This rearrangement joins TRBV5-1 to TRBJ2-5; 15 bases fit TRBD2. CDR1 and CDR2 from the germline V gene are SGHRS and YFSETQ. V shed 5 bases, J shed 4 bases, and the junction held 6 bases outside the gene matches. The length of the CDR3 is 16 residues. The CDR3 sequence is CASSHGTSGGRETQYF. The CDR3 DNA sequence: TGCGCCAGCAGTCACGGGACTAGCGGGGGGAGAGAGACCCAGTACTTC.

The chain carries TRBV4-1 and TRBJ2-3; the D gene is possibly TRBD1 (6 bases). The CDR3 consists of 15 residues. The V end lost 5 bases, the J end lost 2 bases, and 14 bases lay between the germline ends. Looked up from germline, CDR1 is MGHRA and CDR2 is YSYEKL. CDR3 sequence (DNA): TGCGCCAGCAGCGTTCTGAACAGGGACACAGATACGCAGTATTTT. This translates into CASSVLNRDTDTQYF.

This sequence joins TRBV11-2 and TRBJ2-1, with 7 nucleotides matching TRBD2. Germline values: CDR1 SGHAT, CDR2 FQNNGV. The CDR3 has 14 amino acids. After removal of 0 bases from V and 8 bases from J, the junction contained 4 bases not matched to a gene. This chain's CDR3 is CASSLDGLVYEQFF. The CDR3 DNA reads TGTGCCAGCAGCTTAGACGGACTAGTCTATGAGCAGTTCTTC.

The chain uses TRBV27 and TRBJ1-6; D not resolved. V lost 5 bases and J lost 9, with 8 bases in between. CDR1 and CDR2 from the germline V gene are MNHEY and SMNVEV (reference sequence). The CDR3 consists of 12 residues. The CDR3 region has the DNA TGTGCCAGCAGTAATTACGGTTCACCCCTCCACTTT. Translation gives CASSNYGSPLHF.

V gene TRBV9 combines with J gene TRBJ2-1; 11 bases fit TRBD2. Per the germline V gene, CDR1 is SGDLS and CDR2 is YYNGEE. This CDR3 is built from 14 residues. Trimming at V came to 7 bases and at J to 5 bases, leaving 5 bases not matched to a gene. This CDR3 reads CASSTSGTNNEQFF. For the CDR3, the DNA is TGTGCCAGCTCGACTAGCGGGACTAACAATGAGCAGTTCTTC.

The CDR3 nucleotides read TGTGCCAGCTGCCGGACGACTAGCGGCACCGGGGAGCTGTTTTTT. This codes for CASCRTTSGTGELFF. The rearrangement joins TRBV28 to TRBJ2-2; 9 bases map to TRBD2. Trimming took 8 bases from V and 4 from J; bases not matched to a gene: 8. The CDR3 is 15 amino acids. CDR1 and CDR2 (germline): MDHEN, SYDVKM.

The CDR3 DNA reads TGTGCCAGCAGTTTACGTGTGGGGAGGGAAGAGACCCAGTACTTC. As protein: CASSLRVGREETQYF. The chain couples TRBV27 to TRBJ2-5, with 7 bases matching TRBD2. V gave up 2 bases and J gave up 3 bases; unmatched junction bases: 6. CDR3 length: 15 amino acids. CDR1 is MNHEY and CDR2 is SMNVEV in the germline V gene (reference sequence).

This clone has just a few counts. This chain joins TRBV2 and TRBJ1-3, with no clear D. CDR1 SNHLY and CDR2 FYNNEI come from the germline V gene. The V end lost 2 bases, the J end lost 4 bases, and 6 bases lay between the germline ends. This CDR3 is built from 13 residues. Here the CDR3 DNA reads TGTGCCAGCAGTGAACTAGGAGGAAACACCATATATTTT. This translates into CASSELGGNTIYF.

This clone was observed a single time. The chain combines TRBV27 with TRBJ1-1, with TRBD1 matching over 8 bases. CDR1 and CDR2 from the germline V gene are MNHEY and SMNVEV (reference sequence). The CDR3 sequence is 15 residues long. The V segment lost 2 bases and the J segment 7 bases; nucleotides outside the gene matches: 9. In DNA form, the CDR3 reads TGTGCCAGCAGTTTAAGAGGACAGGGAAGGGTTGAAGCTTTCTTT. Its protein is CASSLRGQGRVEAFF.

The V gene is TRBV30, the J gene TRBJ2-4; weak D call: TRBD1 (5 bases). The germline V gene encodes CDR1 GTSNPN and CDR2 SVGIG (reference sequence). The CDR3 spans 19 residues. The V gene lost 4 bases and the J gene lost 3 bases, with 28 bases spanning the gap. In nucleotides, the CDR3 is TGTGCCTGGACCCTGACAGAGTGGGTAGCCTCAGTCAACAAAAACATTCAGTACTTC. It codes for CAWTLTEWVASVNKNIQYF.

The sample holds one count of this clone. The J gene is TRBJ1-1, the V gene TRBV2; D gene uncertain. The germline V gene encodes CDR1 SNHLY and CDR2 FYNNEI. The germline V and J ends were trimmed by 3 bases and 2 bases, with 4 bases remaining between them. The CDR3 covers 12 residues. The CDR3 nucleotides are TGTGCCAGCAGTGACAGTAACACTGAAGCTTTCTTT. Its protein product is CASSDSNTEAFF. The variable domain in full, with the rest retrieved from reference TRBV2 and TRBJ1-1, is EPEVTQTPSHQVTQMGQEVILRCVPISNHLYFYWYRQILGQKVEFLVSFYNNEISEKSEIFDDQFSVERPDGSNFTLKIRSTKLEDSAMYFCASSDSNTEAFFGQGTRLTVV.

This sequence joins TRBV25-1 and TRBJ2-1, with TRBD1 matching over 8 bases. This CDR3 has 15 amino acids. CDR1 is MGHDK, CDR2 SYGVNS, per germline. V shed 7 bases, J shed 4 bases, and the junction held 9 bases outside the gene matches. The CDR3 DNA reads TGTGCCAGCACTCGAAGTGGGACAGGTTACAATGAGCAGTTCTTC. Protein sequence: CASTRSGTGYNEQFF.

This clone was observed once. The chain combines TRBV6-6 with TRBJ1-1; D remains unclear. CDR3 size: 12 residues. CDR1 is MNHNY and CDR2 is SVGAGI in the germline V gene (reference sequence). V was trimmed by 2 bases and J by 5 bases, leaving 6 bases between them. DNA of the CDR3: TGTGCCAGCAGTTACGCTCGGACTGAAGCTTTCTTT. This codes for CASSYARTEAFF.

The chain has TRBV6-1 and TRBJ1-2; D not certain. This CDR3 contains 14 residues. Germline CDR1 is MNHNS and CDR2 is SASEGT. The V gene lost 0 bases and the J gene lost 0 bases, with 5 bases spanning the gap. CDR3 sequence: CASSEAVANYGYTF. Written as DNA, the CDR3 is TGTGCCAGCAGTGAAGCAGTAGCTAACTATGGCTACACCTTC.

This clone was seen more than once but under ten times. An end of the junction does not agree with germline; a read error may underlie this. V is TRBV7-3 and J is TRBJ2-7, with a weak D call TRBD1 (5 bases). The V gene's germline CDR1 is SGHTA and CDR2 FQGTGA. CDR3 length: 10 residues. The CDR3 loop is CASSPLTGHF. For the CDR3, the DNA is TGTGCCAGCAGCCCTCTAACAGGTCACTTC.

The V gene is TRBV19, the J gene TRBJ2-3, with 10 nucleotides matching TRBD2. The CDR3 extends over 16 amino acids. Germline CDR1 LNHDA, CDR2 SQIVND (reference sequence). With V trimmed by 6 bases and J by 1 base, 7 bases remained unmatched. The CDR3 DNA reads as TGTGCCAGTAGCCGAGCGGGGGGGCTCCGCACAGATACGCAGTATTTT. Encoded protein: CASSRAGGLRTDTQYF.

In its sample, this clone was seen a few times. This chain joins TRBV7-2 and TRBJ2-3; TRBD2 is a possible D gene (6 bases). The germline V gene encodes CDR1 SGHTA and CDR2 FQGNSA. Between the trimmed V and J ends, which lost 2 bases and 0 bases, there was a span of 18 bases. The CDR3 consists of 18 residues. Written as DNA, the CDR3 is TGTGCCAGCAGCTTAACAAACACAGCCGGGACTAGCACAGATACGCAGTATTTT. Amino acid sequence: CASSLTNTAGTSTDTQYF.